This TCR beta chain appears in the sequencing data of a study of blood T cell repertoires in COVID-19 (dated by TCRdb to the early 2020s). With respect to the entire study: Collaborator samples came from the United States, Italy and Spain and covered acute and convalescent phases of COVID-19. The material from the prospective study consisted of cDNA or gDNA derived from T cells, B-cell-depleted T cells, or PBMCs. The dataset comprised deeply sampled blood TCRbeta repertoires from subjects exposed to, actively infected with, or recovered from COVID-19. The repertoires were released in a freely available public database intended as a resource for research on the immune response to SARS-CoV-2. Samples came from the ongoing ImmuneRACE study (first 160 participants) plus 1,254 subjects from 6 global collaborators. A de-identified subject ID, COVID-19 status, age in years and sex were almost always included in the sample metadata. Where available, HLA class I and class II types were taken from metadata supplied by the sample provider and were not determined by assay-based typing.

In regard to this clone: Its antigen is still unknown. Base qualities are not provided; no much larger clone lies one nucleotide away.

Overall study outcomes, separate from this receptor: Clinical and demographic metadata were provided uncurated, with the amount varying by source and participant.

Whole blood was collected in K2EDTA tubes by collaborating institutions according to the institutions' own protocols. For TCRbeta analysis, collaborator samples were shipped as frozen whole blood, as isolated PBMCs, or as DNA extracted from either sample type. The immunoSEQ Assay, a bias-controlled multiplex PCR, was used to amplify TCRbeta CDR3 regions from genomic DNA. In the paper's pipeline: Within the assay, amplification of reference gene primers was used to estimate how many nucleated cells each sample contained. To quantify the absolute abundance of each unique TCRbeta CDR3 rearrangement, sequence reads were collapsed and filtered. Productive Simpson clonality was computed per sample as the square root of Simpson's diversity index over productive rearrangements. What TCRdb holds here is the immuneACCESS table cut down to in-frame rearrangements. Part of the clones is not present; checked against another copy, under half of the missing clones reflect an unresolved V gene, and the others are unexplained. The V and J calls and clone size come from that table; D and trimming were worked out from the DNA. This sample lists approximately 69,000 clones; 75% to 90% were detected once. The ten top clones hold around 12% of the sample.

The specimen sequenced was peripheral blood. This clonotype was sampled from a human donor in a cohort sampled during active COVID-19.

CDR3 protein: CASSQEALDSGNGYTF. In nucleotide form, the sequence is TGCGCCAGCAGCCAAGAAGCTCTTGACTCCGGGAATGGCTACACCTTC. The rearrangement combines TRBV4-1 with TRBJ1-2; no D gene is confidently identified. The germline V gene yields MGHRA for CDR1 and YSYEKL for CDR2. V sheds 0 bases and J sheds 6 bases, leaving 17 bases between their ends. From the cysteine through the phenylalanine, the CDR3 covers 16 amino acids. Of all the DNA, just the CDR3 is kept, 48 bases in frame from base 1.